This T cell receptor beta chain derives from a study of OX40 agonist ivuxolimab in advanced cancers. Study-level information: Cancers in dose escalation were hepatocellular, melanoma, renal cell and head and neck.

This clone was seen only once. Antigen unknown. Patients with autoimmune history or systemic immunosuppression were excluded. General study results and limits: Mean expanded clone counts were higher in CD8+ than CD4+ T cells. Antigens targeted by the expanded peripheral T cells were not determined.

Assay used: immunoSEQ multiplex PCR; TCRdb lists only in-frame clones, some missing. The sample yields tens of thousands of clones, around 90% seen once. The material sequenced was CD4+ or CD8+ T cells sorted from blood, taken in a trial of the OX40 agonist ivuxolimab. This TCR was recovered from an adult with an advanced solid tumor such as melanoma, head and neck, liver or kidney cancer.

The CDR3 here is CASSQDFPGRGNTIYF. CDR3 bases: TGTGCCAGCAGCCAAGATTTCCCGGGTAGGGGAAACACCATATATTTT. The chain carries TRBV4-2 and TRBJ1-3; D remains unclear. From germline, CDR1 is LGHNA and CDR2 YNFKEQ. This CDR3 has 16 residues. The V end lost 0 bases, the J end lost 4 bases, and 13 bases lay between the germline ends.